What follows are 9 T cell receptor beta chains derived from one specimen sequenced in a study of T-cell memory formation after mild COVID-19 (dated by TCRdb to the early 2020s). Library generation was performed with 5' RACE. The sequencer listed for this sample is Illumina NovaSeq 6000. The public reads were reprocessed in TCRdb via fastp at Q25 and MiXCR, keeping in-frame beta chains. Identical CDR3 protein sequences are pooled into one entry, listed with their most common genes and DNA. The sample has approximately 210,000 distinct CDR3 sequences on record, 18% of them singletons. Of the sample, roughly 2.4% is held by the ten largest clones. Sequenced: PBMCs or a T cell subset sorted from them (not recorded which). These receptors were obtained from an adult woman who had mild COVID-19 (a few samples of this study predate the infection). The sample titles of this study are shuffled in the database, so cell type and time point are left out; the donor was told from shared clones.

In its sample, this clonotype was seen a few times. This chain joins TRBV6-1 and TRBJ2-7; D may be TRBD1 or TRBD2 (5 bases each). The CDR3 is 15 amino acids. CDR1 and CDR2 from the germline V gene are MNHNS and SASEGT. V was trimmed by 6 bases and J by 2 bases, leaving 17 bases between them. In DNA, the CDR3 is TGTGCCAGCAGAAGGGACGGCGGACTTCCCTACGAGCAGTACTTC. Translation: CASRRDGGLPYEQYF.

There are a few counts of this clonotype. V gene TRBV7-2 combines with J gene TRBJ1-3; TRBD1 is a possible D gene (5 bases). The V end was cut by 3 bases, the J end by 2 bases, with 14 bases between. The CDR3 has 16 amino acids. Germline CDR1 and CDR2: SGHTA and FQGNSA. The CDR3 sequence is CASSFRAQGPGNTIYF. CDR3 coding DNA: TGTGCCAGCAGCTTCCGGGCCCAGGGACCTGGAAACACCATATATTTT.

V usage is TRBV7-9 and J usage is TRBJ1-3, with TRBD1 matching over 8 bases. CDR1 and CDR2 from the germline V gene are SEHNR and FQNEAQ (reference sequence). V was pared by 5 bases and J by 4 bases, with 4 bases of the junction left unmatched. This CDR3 contains 14 residues. CDR3 sequence: CASSPDRGGNTIYF. The CDR3 nucleotides read TGTGCCAGCAGCCCAGACAGGGGCGGAAACACCATATATTTT. Using reference TRBV7-9 and TRBJ1-3 for the parts outside the CDR3, the full variable domain is DTGVSQNPRHKITKRGQNVTFRCDPISEHNRLYWYRQTLGQGPEFLTYFQNEAQLEKSRLLSDRFSAERPKGSFSTLEIQRTEQGDSAMYLCASSPDRGGNTIYFGEGSWLTVV.

The CDR3 sequence: CASSPEAHSYEQYF. In DNA form, the CDR3 reads TGTGCCAGCAGCCCAGAGGCTCATTCCTACGAGCAGTACTTC. The rearrangement uses TRBV5-5 and TRBJ2-7; no clear D gene. The V gene lost 4 bases and the J gene lost 1 base, with 12 bases spanning the gap. CDR1 is SGHKS, CDR2 YYEKEE, per germline (reference sequence). This CDR3 comprises 14 residues.

The sample holds a few counts of this clonotype. V is TRBV7-6 and J is TRBJ2-3, with 7 bases lining up with TRBD2. Germline CDR1 is SGHVS and CDR2 is FNYEAQ. This CDR3 contains 17 residues. The J segment lost 2 bases and the V segment lost 1 base, leaving 9 bases of the junction unmatched. CDR3 protein: CASSLGSSGTTTDTQYF. The CDR3 nucleotides are TGTGCCAGCAGCTTAGGTTCTAGCGGAACCACCACAGATACGCAGTATTTT.

This clonotype was recorded a few times. The chain employs TRBV29-1 and TRBJ1-2; D gene unclear. The CDR3 is 12 residues long. The germline gives CDR1 SQVTM, CDR2 ANQGSEA. V was shortened by 0 bases and J by 3 bases, with 5 bases between the two germline ends. CDR3 amino acids: CSVEDRDYGYTF. The CDR3 bases are TGCAGCGTTGAAGATAGGGACTATGGCTACACCTTC.

There are a few counts of this clonotype. The chain couples TRBV11-2 to TRBJ2-1, with 10 nucleotides matching TRBD2. This CDR3 region has 17 residues. V trimming: 2 bases; J trimming: 6 bases; junction bases outside the gene matches: 10. Germline values: CDR1 SGHAT, CDR2 FQNNGV. This CDR3 reads CASSLTYGTSAFNEQFF. The CDR3 nucleotides read TGTGCCAGCAGCTTAACCTACGGGACTAGCGCCTTCAATGAGCAGTTCTTC.

This chain links TRBV7-2 with TRBJ2-3; tentatively, D is TRBD2 (6 bases). V was cut by 5 bases and J by 1 base, with 13 bases left in between. The CDR3 contains 15 residues. Per germline, CDR1 SGHTA and CDR2 FQGNSA. As DNA, the CDR3 is TGTGCCAGCAGCCCAGGGCGGGGAGGCACAGATACGCAGTATTTT. This sequence encodes CASSPGRGGTDTQYF.

This clonotype was counted between two and nine times. V and J are TRBV5-1 and TRBJ2-6; maybe TRBD2 (6 bases). The CDR3 loop spans 16 amino acids. Trimming shortened V by 1 base and J by 2 bases, and 10 bases separated the two germline ends. The germline V gene encodes CDR1 SGHRS and CDR2 YFSETQ. In DNA form, the CDR3 reads TGCGCCAGCAGCTTGCCCTGGGGGGCTGGGGCCAACGTCCTGACTTTC. Translation gives CASSLPWGAGANVLTF.